This entry lists 14 T cell receptor beta chains sequenced from one sample in a study of metastatic and nonmetastatic thyroid tumors. No treatment had been given to any patient before thyroid surgery. MiXCR reprocessed the PCR reads for TCRdb. Of around 21,000 clones listed, approximately 40% are singletons. What was sequenced was tumor tissue. These receptors were obtained from a female donor with papillary thyroid cancer or a benign thyroid nodule (not recorded which). Some clones in this sample may be carry-over from other donors' samples.

J is TRBJ1-4 and V is TRBV5-1; a possible D gene is TRBD1 (5 bases). The length of the CDR3 is 16 residues. Trimming took off 3 bases at V and 0 bases at J, with 12 bases between the two ends. The germline V gene has CDR1 SGHRS and CDR2 YFSETQ. In nucleotides, the CDR3 is TGCGCCAGCAGCTGGGGACGAGATTCAACTAATGAAAAACTGTTTTTT. As protein: CASSWGRDSTNEKLFF.

This clone was observed a handful of times. This chain connects TRBV6-1 to TRBJ2-7; possibly TRBD2 for D (6 bases). The germline V and J ends were trimmed by 4 bases and 0 bases, with 13 bases remaining between them. The CDR3 is 15 amino acids. Looked up from germline, CDR1 is MNHNS and CDR2 is SASEGT. CDR3 sequence: CASSGRRDTSYEQYF. CDR3 sequence (DNA): TGTGCCAGCAGTGGAAGGAGGGATACCTCCTACGAGCAGTACTTC.

The chain joins TRBV5-1 to TRBJ2-7; the D gene could be TRBD1 or TRBD2 (5 bases each). The germline V gene encodes CDR1 SGHRS and CDR2 YFSETQ. This CDR3 has 13 residues. V was clipped by 7 bases and J by 2 bases, with 13 bases between them. In DNA form, the CDR3 reads TGCGCCAGCTCTTGGGGGTCTGCCTACGAGCAGTACTTC. Amino acid sequence: CASSWGSAYEQYF.

The chain employs TRBV7-3 and TRBJ2-1; tentative D call: TRBD1 (5 bases). Trimming stripped 2 bases from V and 6 bases from J, with 8 bases between. The CDR3 consists of 13 residues. Germline V gene lookup returns CDR1 SGHTA and CDR2 FQGTGA. The CDR3 DNA follows: TGTGCCAGCAGCTTAGGGCAGGGCAATGAGCAGTTCTTC. Its translation is CASSLGQGNEQFF.

This clone has more than one count but fewer than ten. The chain is built from TRBV7-9 and TRBJ1-2; tentatively, D is TRBD1 (6 bases). CDR1 and CDR2 from the germline V gene are SEHNR and FQNEAQ (reference sequence). The CDR3 has 14 amino acids. V was trimmed by 4 bases and J by 6 bases, leaving 15 bases between them. CDR3 coding DNA: TGTGCCAGCAGCTCGGACAGCTACCTGAATGGCTACACCTTC. Protein product: CASSSDSYLNGYTF.

This chain joins TRBV11-3 and TRBJ1-1, with D unresolved. The CDR3 contains 13 residues. Per the germline V gene, CDR1 is SGHNT and CDR2 is YENEEA. V lost 5 bases and J 4 bases, leaving 11 bases between the germline ends. CDR3 DNA sequence: TGTGCCAGCAGCAAGGTACGGCGCACTGAAGCTTTCTTT. This translates into CASSKVRRTEAFF.

This chain joins TRBV6-2 or TRBV6-3 and TRBJ2-5, with D possibly matching TRBD1 (6 bases). The CDR3 totals 15 residues. Germline assignment: CDR1 MNHEY and CDR2 SVGEGT. Trimming stripped 0 bases from V and 7 bases from J, with 15 bases between. The CDR3 bases are TGTGCCAGCAGTTACTCCCCGGACAGCAAAGGGACCCAGTACTTC. Its protein is CASSYSPDSKGTQYF.

The chain combines TRBV2 with TRBJ1-4, with D unresolved. This CDR3 contains 14 residues. Germline values: CDR1 SNHLY, CDR2 FYNNEI. The V end lost 3 bases, the J end lost 7 bases, and 12 bases lay between the germline ends. This chain's CDR3 is CASSETEVAEKLFF. The CDR3 DNA is TGTGCCAGCAGTGAGACCGAGGTGGCTGAAAAACTGTTTTTT.

This chain joins TRBV6-5 and TRBJ2-1; D call uncertain. This CDR3 is 16 amino acids long. Germline V gene data show CDR1 as MNHEY and CDR2 as SVGAGI. V gave up 3 bases and J gave up 2 bases, with 14 bases separating them. This CDR3 is CASSYTPGSTYNEQFF. Here the CDR3 DNA reads TGTGCCAGCAGTTATACCCCGGGTTCCACCTACAATGAGCAGTTCTTC.

The CDR3 DNA reads TGTGCCAGCTCACCAGAAGACAGGGGGTATGGCTACACCTTC. Its translation: CASSPEDRGYGYTF. This chain links TRBV18 with TRBJ1-2; 9 bases align to TRBD1. Germline CDR1 is KGHSH and CDR2 is LQKENI. The CDR3 has 14 residues. The J segment lost 5 bases and the V segment lost 2 bases, leaving 3 bases of the junction unmatched.

This clone was found a few times. CDR3 sequence: CASSLTGTTEAFF. The CDR3 DNA sequence: TGTGCCAGCAGCTTAACAGGGACAACTGAAGCTTTCTTT. The J gene is TRBJ1-1, the V gene TRBV27; D might be TRBD1 (6 bases). Germline loops: CDR1 MNHEY, CDR2 SMNVEV (reference sequence). Between the trimmed V and J ends, which lost 6 bases and 5 bases, there was a span of 13 bases. The CDR3 runs 13 residues.

This clone was observed a handful of times. The chain combines TRBV6-2 or TRBV6-3 with TRBJ1-1; possible D gene TRBD1, 5 bases. From germline, CDR1 is MNHEY and CDR2 SVGEGT. This CDR3 has 15 residues. V was clipped by 2 bases and J by 1 base, with 11 bases between them. For the CDR3, the DNA is TGTGCCAGCAGTTACCCCGGACAAGGGAACACTGAAGCTTTCTTT. This translates into CASSYPGQGNTEAFF.

The V and J genes are TRBV6-1 and TRBJ2-7; no firm D call. Germline V gene lookup returns CDR1 MNHNS and CDR2 SASEGT. The V and J ends lost 6 bases and 4 bases respectively, with 13 bases between them. The CDR3 has 13 residues. CDR3 in DNA: TGTGCCAGCAGCCTCACCTGGGAATACGAGCAGTACTTC. Its protein is CASSLTWEYEQYF.

The chain joins TRBV7-2 to TRBJ2-7, with 9 bases matching TRBD2. CDR1 is SGHTA, CDR2 FQGNSA, per germline. Unmatched junction bases numbered 5, after V lost 2 bases and J lost 6 bases. This CDR3 has 14 residues. For the CDR3, the DNA is TGTGCCAGCAGCTTAAGGACTAGCGATCTCGAGCAGTACTTC. Its protein product is CASSLRTSDLEQYF.